A single T cell receptor (beta chain) is shown here with its context. The antigen remains undetermined. The sample is drawn from a study of shared clonotypes between healthy human individuals. Overall study results and limits: In a few donors, around 5% of naive CD4 clonotypes appeared in common. Naive subsets tended to show greater estimated richness than memory subsets.

Produced via immunoSEQ multiplex PCR; TCRdb's table is partial and in-frame only. The table lists millions of clones, roughly 95% of them singletons. The CDR3 spans 17 residues. CDR1 and CDR2 (germline): MDHEN, SYDVKM. With 5 bases removed from V and 5 bases from J, the gap between germline ends came to 24 bases. Naive CD8 cells comprised CD45RO-negative, CCR7-positively selected cells, excluding terminally differentiated effector memory CD45RA+ cells. All participating donors were Caucasian adults from Nashville, Tennessee. The sequence was obtained from a man younger than 35 in good health. Sequences were obtained from naive CD8+ T cells sorted from blood. The chain couples TRBV28 to TRBJ1-1; D might be TRBD1 (6 bases). The CDR3 DNA reads as TGTGCCAGCAGTGGTCTTTATGGGGGGCCCGGGAGGACTGAAGCTTTCTTT. It translates to CASSGLYGGPGRTEAFF.